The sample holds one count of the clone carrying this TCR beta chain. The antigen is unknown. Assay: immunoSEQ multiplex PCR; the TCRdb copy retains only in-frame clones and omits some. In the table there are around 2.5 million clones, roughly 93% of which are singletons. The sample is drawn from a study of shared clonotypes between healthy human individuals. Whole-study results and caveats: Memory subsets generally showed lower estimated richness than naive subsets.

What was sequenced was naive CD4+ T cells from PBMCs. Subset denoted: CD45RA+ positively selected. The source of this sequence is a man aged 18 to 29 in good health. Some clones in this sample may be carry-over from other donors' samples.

This CDR3 reads CSAVLGREAFF. In DNA, the CDR3 is TGCAGTGCTGTACTGGGAAGAGAAGCTTTCTTT. V and J are TRBV20-1 and TRBJ1-1; D gene unclear. The CDR3 is 11 residues long. Germline V gene lookup returns CDR1 DFQATT and CDR2 SNEGSKA (reference sequence). The V gene lost 5 bases and the J gene lost 8 bases, with 12 bases spanning the gap.